These 26 T cell receptor beta chains originate from one sample sequenced in a study of naive and memory T cell subsets. The treatment here: skin biopsy from PPD injection site in Mantoux-positive individual. TCR cDNA received a 3' ligated oligonucleotide that carried a UMI. Ligated cDNA underwent four rounds of PCR with nested alpha and beta constant region primers and SP2. TCRdb redid the calling of the UMI-ligation and nested PCR reads with MiXCR, one entry per CDR3 protein. The sample shows around 37,000 distinct CDR3 sequences, 11% of them seen only once. Specimen: skin, collected from a tuberculin skin test site. Receptor source: an adult in good health.

This clonotype has at least ten counts. The gene calls are TRBV29-1 and TRBJ2-5; D remains ambiguous. Germline CDR1 SQVTM, CDR2 ANQGSEA. Trimming pared 8 bases from V and 10 bases from J, leaving 20 bases between. The CDR3 has 12 amino acids. The CDR3 sequence is CSLKTDSQDQYF. The CDR3 nucleotides are TGCAGCCTCAAAACAGACTCCCAGGACCAGTACTTC. The full variable domain, its missing parts supplied by reference TRBV29-1 and TRBJ2-5, is SAVISQKPSRDICQRGTSLTIQCQVDSQVTMMFWYRQQPGQSLTLIATANQGSEATYESGFVIDKFPISRPNLTFSTLTVSNMSPEDSSIYLCSLKTDSQDQYFGPGTRLLVL.

This clonotype was seen ten or more times. The genes are TRBV20-1 and TRBJ2-7; 10 nucleotides line up with TRBD1. CDR3 length: 14 amino acids. CDR1 DFQATT and CDR2 SNEGSKA come from the germline V gene (reference sequence). Trimming at V came to 5 bases and at J to 3 bases, leaving 7 bases not matched to a gene. CDR3 sequence: CSAAGTGALYEQYF. DNA for the CDR3: TGCAGTGCTGCCGGGACAGGGGCCCTCTACGAGCAGTACTTC.

In this sample, this clonotype turned up many times. The chain has TRBV29-1 and TRBJ1-1, with 11 bases aligning to TRBD1. Germline V gene data show CDR1 as SQVTM and CDR2 as ANQGSEA. There are 14 residues in the CDR3. V gave up 6 bases and J gave up 3 bases; unmatched junction bases: 6. CDR3: CSVVRDRGYTEAFF. CDR3 DNA: TGCAGCGTGGTAAGGGACAGGGGGTACACTGAAGCTTTCTTT.

The table lists this clonotype with a few counts. The genes are TRBV4-2 and TRBJ2-1, with D possibly being TRBD2 (5 bases). Germline V lookup: CDR1 LGHNA, CDR2 YNFKEQ. The CDR3 is 18 residues long. Trimming shortened V by 0 bases and J by 5 bases, and 20 bases separated the two germline ends. The chain's CDR3 is CASSQDAASPQWDNEQFF. CDR3 nucleotide sequence: TGTGCCAGCAGCCAAGATGCGGCTAGCCCTCAATGGGACAATGAGCAGTTCTTC.

The J gene is TRBJ2-2, the V gene TRBV29-1; D unresolved. The V and J ends lost 0 bases and 2 bases respectively, with 13 bases between them. The CDR3 is 16 residues long. The germline CDR1 and CDR2 sequences are SQVTM and ANQGSEA. For the CDR3, the DNA is TGCAGCGTTGAAGAGAAAGGGCTTCCCAACACCGGGGAGCTGTTTTTT. This sequence encodes CSVEEKGLPNTGELFF.

This clonotype occurred many times. The chain recombines TRBV3-1 with TRBJ2-1, with 7 bases fitting TRBD2. The CDR3 sequence is 14 residues long. Looked up from germline, CDR1 is LGHDT and CDR2 is YNNKEL (reference sequence). Losses at the gene ends were 4 bases for V and 10 bases for J; bases not matched to a gene: 10. The CDR3 spells CASSLLLGGSEQFF. CDR3 in DNA: TGTGCCAGCAGCCTCCTCCTCGGGGGGTCCGAGCAGTTCTTC.

The chain combines TRBV6-1 with TRBJ1-2, with 7 positions matching TRBD1. The CDR3 runs to 15 residues. CDR1 MNHNS and CDR2 SASEGT come from the germline V gene. Trimming took 4 bases from V and 0 from J; bases not matched to a gene: 5. In DNA form, the CDR3 reads TGTGCCAGCAGTGCCCCGGGACAGCCTAACTATGGCTACACCTTC. Translating gives CASSAPGQPNYGYTF.

J is TRBJ2-2 and V is TRBV14; D is uncertain. The CDR3 runs 14 residues. From germline, CDR1 is SGHDN and CDR2 FVKESK. V lost 1 base and J 3 bases, leaving 6 bases between the germline ends. CDR3 DNA sequence: TGTGCCAGCAGCCAAGTCGTACACACCGGGGAGCTGTTTTTT. Amino acids: CASSQVVHTGELFF.

In its sample, this clonotype was seen many times. The rearrangement uses TRBV20-1 and TRBJ2-3; unclear D gene. Per germline, CDR1 DFQATT and CDR2 SNEGSKA (reference sequence). The length of the CDR3 is 14 residues. V lost 0 bases and J 3 bases, leaving 10 bases between the germline ends. CDR3 in DNA: TGCAGTGCTAGAGATCCAGTTAGGACAGATACGCAGTATTTT. Amino acids: CSARDPVRTDTQYF.

In this sample, this clonotype is medium-sized (0.01 to 0.1%). The chain has TRBV11-2 and TRBJ2-1, with D possibly TRBD1 on 5 matching bases. Trimming cost V 5 bases and J 2 bases, with 7 bases left between them. The CDR3 totals 13 residues. Germline lookup yields CDR1 SGHAT and CDR2 FQNNGV. The CDR3 region has the DNA TGTGCCAGCAGCCCACAGGCCTACAATGAGCAGTTCTTC. It translates to CASSPQAYNEQFF.

This clonotype was recorded at least ten times. The V call is TRBV6-2 or TRBV6-3, the J call TRBJ1-6; the D is unclear. Trimming removed 8 bases from V and 5 bases from J, with 16 bases in between. The CDR3 runs 15 residues. Per the germline V gene, CDR1 is MNHEY and CDR2 is SVGEGT. This chain's CDR3 is CASSPAAGNNSPLHF. The CDR3 bases are TGTGCCAGCTCACCCGCGGCCGGGAATAATTCACCCCTCCACTTT.

This clonotype was observed a few times. V usage is TRBV10-3 and J usage is TRBJ1-4; D not certain. Germline V gene data show CDR1 as ENHRY and CDR2 as SYGVKD. CDR3 length: 13 amino acids. V lost 10 bases to trimming and J lost 6 bases, with 15 bases between them. The CDR3 region has the DNA TGTGCCACCGCCGGGCATAGGGATGAAAAACTGTTTTTT. It encodes CATAGHRDEKLFF.

This clonotype was counted ten times or more. The V and J genes are TRBV3-1 and TRBJ2-6, with no clear D. CDR3 length: 15 residues. Germline V gives CDR1 LGHDT, CDR2 YNNKEL (reference sequence). With 3 bases removed from V and 4 bases from J, the gap between germline ends came to 10 bases. CDR3 in DNA: TGTGCCAGCAGCCATCAAGGAGCCGGGGCCAACGTCCTGACTTTC. This codes for CASSHQGAGANVLTF.

Comment on this clonotype: The junction and the germline gene differ at one end; a read error may be behind it. The chain has TRBV7-9 and TRBJ1-5; a weak D match, TRBD1 (5 bases). The CDR3 totals 15 residues. Germline V gene lookup returns CDR1 SEHNR and CDR2 FQNEAQ (reference sequence). CDR3: CASSPAGALNRPQHF. As DNA, the CDR3 is TGTGCCAGCAGCCCGGCCGGGGCACTAAATCGGCCCCAGCATTTT.

This clonotype was observed a single time. Compared with germline, one end of the junction differs, possibly owing to a read error. The chain has TRBV29-1 and TRBJ2-5; D uncertain. The CDR3 is made up of 13 amino acids. Looked up from germline, CDR1 is SQVTM and CDR2 is ANQGSEA. The CDR3 bases are TGCAGCGGGGGTTTCACAGAGCGAGAGACCCAGTGCTTC. Protein product: CSGGFTERETQCF.

This clonotype was recorded many times. The rearrangement uses TRBV5-5 and TRBJ2-1; TRBD1 aligns across 7 bases. V lost 3 bases and J lost 7; bases outside the gene matches: 7. Per the germline V gene, CDR1 is SGHKS and CDR2 is YYEKEE (reference sequence). This CDR3 region has 14 residues. This CDR3 is CASSSGTARNEQFF. For the CDR3, the DNA is TGTGCCAGCAGCTCCGGGACAGCGAGAAATGAGCAGTTCTTC.

The rearrangement links TRBV30 to TRBJ2-3, with 12 bases aligning to TRBD2. V shed 4 bases and J 5 bases; nucleotides not matched to a gene: 7. CDR3 length: 15 residues. Germline V gives CDR1 GTSNPN, CDR2 SVGIG (reference sequence). CDR3 DNA sequence: TGTGCCTGGATATCCGAGGGACTAGCGGGAGATACGCAGTATTTT. This codes for CAWISEGLAGDTQYF.

This clonotype was seen more than once but under ten times. The chain uses TRBV6-5 and TRBJ2-5; 7 bases are a match to TRBD1. This CDR3 has 13 residues. Looked up from germline, CDR1 is MNHEY and CDR2 is SVGAGI. The V and J ends lost 8 bases and 2 bases, in that order; junction bases with no gene match: 5. The CDR3, as DNA: TGTGCCAGCCGCAGGGGGACGCAAGAGACCCAGTACTTC. This gives the protein CASRRGTQETQYF.

The sample holds many counts of this clonotype. The chain employs TRBV2 and TRBJ2-1; D is ambiguous. With 7 bases removed from V and 9 bases from J, the gap between germline ends came to 10 bases. Germline V gene data show CDR1 as SNHLY and CDR2 as FYNNEI. This CDR3 has 11 residues. The CDR3 nucleotides read TGTGCCAGCACACGTGGTGGTGAGCAGTTCTTC. Amino acid sequence: CASTRGGEQFF.

The chain has TRBV19 and TRBJ1-1; perhaps TRBD1 as D (6 bases). The CDR3 covers 16 residues. The V gene's germline CDR1 is LNHDA and CDR2 SQIVND (reference sequence). With 6 bases removed from V and 5 bases from J, the gap between germline ends came to 22 bases. The DNA of the CDR3 is TGTGCCAGTAGCCCCTCGAACGGGGGGGCGCGAACTGAAGCTTTCTTT. This translates into CASSPSNGGARTEAFF.

This clonotype was seen a few times. The V call is TRBV5-1, the J call TRBJ2-7, with a possible D match to TRBD1 (6 bases). The germline CDR1 and CDR2 sequences are SGHRS and YFSETQ. Trimming pared 0 bases from V and 0 bases from J, leaving 10 bases between. CDR3 length: 15 amino acids. CDR3: CASSLERDNSYEQYF. CDR3 sequence (DNA): TGCGCCAGCAGCTTGGAAAGGGACAACTCCTACGAGCAGTACTTC.

The rearrangement uses TRBV29-1 and TRBJ2-3; 10 nucleotides line up with TRBD1. The CDR3 totals 13 residues. CDR1 SQVTM and CDR2 ANQGSEA come from the germline V gene. The J segment lost 4 bases and the V segment lost 3 bases, leaving 1 base of the junction unmatched. The CDR3 DNA is TGCAGCGTTGAGACAGGGGGCGCAGATACGCAGTATTTT. Amino acid sequence: CSVETGGADTQYF.

This clonotype was counted at least ten times. This chain links TRBV28 with TRBJ2-4; weak D call: TRBD1 (6 bases). The CDR3 totals 16 residues. Germline V CDR1 and CDR2: MDHEN, SYDVKM. The V end was cut by 4 bases, the J end by 6 bases, with 19 bases between. CDR3 sequence (DNA): TGTGCCAGCAGTTCCAATACAGGGCACGGAGGAAACATTCAGTACTTC. This codes for CASSSNTGHGGNIQYF.

J is TRBJ1-1 and V is TRBV27, with 8 bases matching TRBD1. Germline V lookup: CDR1 MNHEY, CDR2 SMNVEV (reference sequence). V trimming: 5 bases; J trimming: 5 bases; junction bases outside the gene matches: 4. CDR3 length: 13 amino acids. The CDR3 nucleotides are TGTGCCAGCAGTCAGTACAGGGGGACTGAAGCTTTCTTT. Amino acids: CASSQYRGTEAFF.

This clonotype was found many times. The V and J genes are TRBV20-1 and TRBJ2-1; 8 bases fit TRBD2. CDR3 length: 17 amino acids. The V gene's germline CDR1 is DFQATT and CDR2 SNEGSKA (reference sequence). V shed 2 bases, J shed 10 bases, and the junction held 19 bases outside the gene matches. The CDR3 region is CSARSWGSGIEIGEQFF. CDR3 DNA sequence: TGCAGTGCTAGATCTTGGGGTAGCGGGATTGAGATAGGAGAGCAGTTCTTC.

In its sample, this clonotype was seen many times. The chain joins TRBV6-1 to TRBJ2-5, with 8 bases aligning to TRBD2. The CDR3 consists of 17 residues. Germline lookup yields CDR1 MNHNS and CDR2 SASEGT. Germline trimming cut 7 bases from V and 1 base from J; bases unmatched to any gene: 14. CDR3 nucleotides: TGTGCCAGCAAACCCTGGGTTAGCGGGGATCCCCAAGAGACCCAGTACTTC. Its protein is CASKPWVSGDPQETQYF.